This T cell receptor (beta chain) derives from a study of blood T cells in healthy people across ages. Study conclusions and caveats: Donors of long life had a larger count of naive CD4+ cells and greater diversity than aged donors. A strong correlation was seen between TCR beta diversity and naive T cell percentage. It was not possible, with unsorted PBMCs, to conclusively compare naive and antigen-experienced cells.

A word on this clonotype: Its antigen is unidentified.

Using a J-beta primer mix together with a sample-barcoded 5' primer, a second PCR was run for roughly 6 to 12 cycles. No fewer than 3 million CDR3-containing paired-end reads came from each sample. TCRdb itself ran the 5' RACE reads through MiXCR, one entry per CDR3 protein. This sample carries some 560,000 distinct CDR3 sequences, about 25% of them seen once, and the ten largest clones take 3% to 4.5%. The sample was also reused in another study, on T cells of mothers and their children.

Source material: blood. This receptor was taken from a boy younger than 10 in good health.

The CDR3 DNA is TGTGCCAGCAGGCTTGTAGCGGGAGCTTCCCTCTACAATGAGCAGTTCTTC. The encoded protein is CASRLVAGASLYNEQFF. The chain uses TRBV7-2 and TRBJ2-1, with TRBD2 matching 9 bases. CDR1 and CDR2 from the germline V gene are SGHTA and FQGNSA. The CDR3 extends over 17 amino acids. V lost 6 bases and J lost 3; bases outside the gene matches: 12.